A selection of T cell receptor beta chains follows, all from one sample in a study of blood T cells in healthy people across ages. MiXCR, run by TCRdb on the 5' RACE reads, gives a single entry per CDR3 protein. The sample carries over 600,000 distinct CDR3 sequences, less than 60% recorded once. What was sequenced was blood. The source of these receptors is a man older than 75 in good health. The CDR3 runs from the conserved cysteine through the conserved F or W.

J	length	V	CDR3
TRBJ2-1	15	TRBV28	CASRPPSGRDNEQFF
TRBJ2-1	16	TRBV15	CATSRDLAGGRDEQFF
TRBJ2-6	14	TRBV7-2	CAISRPFGANVLTF
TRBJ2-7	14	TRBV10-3	CAIKGRGPAYEQYF
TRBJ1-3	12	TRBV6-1	CASINSGNTIYF
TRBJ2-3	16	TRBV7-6	CASSSGLAEGADTQYF
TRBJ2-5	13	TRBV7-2	CASSRGNQETQYF
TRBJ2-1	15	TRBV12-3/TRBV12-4	CASSIGSFIVGEQFF
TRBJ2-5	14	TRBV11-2	CASSQGSVQETQYF
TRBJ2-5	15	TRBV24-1	CATSDSSTGQETQYF
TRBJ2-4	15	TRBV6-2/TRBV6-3	CASSPYRGSDNEQYF
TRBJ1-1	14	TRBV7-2	CASGNTLLWTEAFF
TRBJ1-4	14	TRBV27	CASRRAGGTEKLFF
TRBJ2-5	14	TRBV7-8	CASSFGEGPETQYF
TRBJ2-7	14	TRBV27	CASNVTSGNNEQYF
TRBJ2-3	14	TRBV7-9	CASSLEGIPGTQYF
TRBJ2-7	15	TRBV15	CATSRDIQYLSEQYF
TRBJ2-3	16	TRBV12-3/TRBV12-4	CASSFSRGLNTDTQYF
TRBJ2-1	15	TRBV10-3	CAISQTESSYNEQFF
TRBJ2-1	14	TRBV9	CASSVEAGSNEQFF
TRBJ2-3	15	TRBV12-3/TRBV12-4	CASTRLAGERDTQYF
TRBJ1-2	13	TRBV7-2	CASSLTVRNGYTF
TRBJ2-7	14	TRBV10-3	CAISESTGGNEQYF